The rows below give T cell receptor beta chains drawn from one sample of a study of T cells after yellow fever vaccination. From the 5' RACE reads, TCRdb called clonotypes with MiXCR, one entry per CDR3 protein. The sample contains hundreds of thousands of distinct CDR3 sequences, approximately 6% of which appear only once. The sequenced sample was PBMCs, obtained 5 days after the yellow fever booster vaccination. Source of these receptors: a man aged 25-40 years who received the YFV17D yellow fever vaccine. Each CDR3 is given with its conserved first and last residue. D genes are given only for firm matches. Clone size is stated in some rows and not others, as once, few, many or a class when expanded.

J: TRBJ2-7; size: -; D: TRBD2; V: TRBV7-8; DNA: TGTGCCAGCAGCTTAGGTGGGAGGGCCTTTAGGGGAGAGCAGTACTTC; CDR3: CASSLGGRAFRGEQYF
J: TRBJ1-4; size: many; D: -; V: TRBV4-3; DNA: TGCGCCAGCAGCCCCACCCGCTCCTACGCGAGTGAAAAACTGTTTTTT; CDR3: CASSPTRSYASEKLFF
J: TRBJ1-5; size: many; D: TRBD1; V: TRBV7-9; DNA: TGTGCCAGCAGCCCGGACAGGGGGGGACTTCAGCCCCAGCATTTT; CDR3: CASSPDRGGLQPQHF
J: TRBJ1-2; size: few; D: -; V: TRBV7-2; DNA: TGTGCCAGCAGCCCCGCCCCCCGGTTCGATGGCTACACCTTC; CDR3: CASSPAPRFDGYTF
J: TRBJ2-7; size: few; D: -; V: TRBV4-3; DNA: TGCGCCAGCAGCCAAGAGGAGGGGTTCTTTTACGAGCAGTACTTC; CDR3: CASSQEEGFFYEQYF
J: TRBJ2-1; size: -; D: -; V: TRBV9; DNA: TGTGCCAGCAGCGTGACCTTTTACAATGAGAAGTTCTTC; CDR3: CASSVTFYNEKFF
J: TRBJ1-1; size: many; D: -; V: TRBV12-3/TRBV12-4; DNA: TGTGCCAGCAGTTTAGTTGCCACTGAAGCTTTCTTT; CDR3: CASSLVATEAFF
J: TRBJ2-1; size: -; D: TRBD2; V: TRBV6-4; DNA: TGTGCCAGCAGTGACTGGACTAGCGGGAGGGGGAGTGAGCAGTTCTTC; CDR3: CASSDWTSGRGSEQFF
J: TRBJ1-2; size: -; D: -; V: TRBV20-1; DNA: TGCAGTGCTAGACTCCCAGAGGCCTATGGCTACACCTTC; CDR3: CSARLPEAYGYTF
J: TRBJ2-5; size: many; D: -; V: TRBV7-2; DNA: TGTGCCAGCAGCTTATTTACGGGAGAGACCCAGTACTTC; CDR3: CASSLFTGETQYF
J: TRBJ2-3; size: -; D: TRBD2; V: TRBV7-2; DNA: TGTGCCAGCAGCTCTGGACCGGGGACTAGGCGTCCGTATTTT; CDR3: CASSSGPGTRRPYF
J: TRBJ2-1; size: -; D: TRBD2; V: TRBV6-5; DNA: TGTGCCAGCAGACCGACTAGCGGGGCCTACAATGAGCAGTTCTTC; CDR3: CASRPTSGAYNEQFF
J: TRBJ2-7; size: few; D: TRBD2; V: TRBV20-1; DNA: TGCAGGGCCCCTAGCCTAGCGGGAGGGCCTGGTGCATACGAGCAGTACTTC; CDR3: CRAPSLAGGPGAYEQYF
J: TRBJ1-3; size: few; D: -; V: TRBV29-1; DNA: TGCAGCGCGCAGGGGATCTCTGGAAACACCATATATTTT; CDR3: CSAQGISGNTIYF
J: TRBJ2-1; size: -; D: TRBD1; V: TRBV24-1; DNA: TGTGCCACCAGTGAACTGGACAGGGGCCCCAATGAGCAGTTCTTC; CDR3: CATSELDRGPNEQFF
J: TRBJ1-3; size: few; D: -; V: TRBV7-2; DNA: TGTGCCAGCAGCTTAGTAGGGACAAACTCCGGGGAAAACACCATATATTTT; CDR3: CASSLVGTNSGENTIYF
J: TRBJ1-1; size: -; D: -; V: TRBV6-2/TRBV6-3; DNA: TGTGCCAGCATAATCCGACCGGGGGAGGTAGAAGCTTTCTTT; CDR3: CASIIRPGEVEAFF
J: TRBJ2-5; size: many; D: -; V: TRBV4-3; DNA: TGCGCCAGCAGCCAAGAGTTAGGGTGGGAAGAGACCCAGTACTTC; CDR3: CASSQELGWEETQYF